The 23 T cell receptor beta chains presented below share a single source sample, sequenced in a study of blood T cell repertoires in COVID-19. Data came from immunoSEQ multiplex PCR; TCRdb stores just in-frame clones and leaves some out. This sample carries around 230,000 clones, roughly 90% of them seen once, and the ten largest clones take 10%. Material for sequencing was PBMCs or T cells enriched from blood (not recorded which). These receptors all come from a man aged 18 to 30 with acute COVID-19.

The chain has TRBV20-1 and TRBJ1-5; 9 bases fit TRBD1. CDR1 and CDR2 (germline): DFQATT, SNEGSKA (reference sequence). This CDR3 spans 16 amino acids. V lost 3 bases, J lost 2 bases, and 8 bases stayed unmatched. The DNA for the CDR3 is TGCAGTGCTAGTAGTGTGGGACAGGGTGGCAATCAGCCCCAGCATTTT. As protein: CSASSVGQGGNQPQHF.

This chain links TRBV19 with TRBJ2-5, with no clear D. The CDR3 covers 15 residues. CDR1 and CDR2 (germline): LNHDA, SQIVND (reference sequence). The germline V and J ends were trimmed by 3 bases and 0 bases, with 11 bases remaining between them. The CDR3 DNA reads TGTGCCAGTAGTATGCCCGGCAGGAACCAAGAGACCCAGTACTTC. Translated, it gives CASSMPGRNQETQYF.

The chain has TRBV5-5 and TRBJ2-1, with 7 positions matching TRBD1. This CDR3 has 12 residues. Germline CDR1 and CDR2: SGHKS and YYEKEE (reference sequence). With V trimmed by 4 bases and J by 9 bases, 4 bases remained unmatched. The CDR3 protein is CASSLRQGEQFF. The CDR3 nucleotides are TGTGCCAGCAGCCTTCGACAGGGTGAGCAGTTCTTC.

This chain links TRBV18 with TRBJ2-1; no clear D gene. Germline values: CDR1 KGHSH, CDR2 LQKENI. Trimming removed 2 bases at V and 0 bases at J, with 5 bases between. The CDR3 is 14 residues long. The CDR3 protein is CASSPGRSYNEQFF. DNA of the CDR3: TGTGCCAGCTCACCAGGGCGCTCCTACAATGAGCAGTTCTTC.

The chain is built from TRBV27 and TRBJ1-1; TRBD1 matches at 7 bases. The V gene's germline CDR1 is MNHEY and CDR2 SMNVEV (reference sequence). The V gene end was trimmed by 6 bases and the J gene end by 5 bases; junction bases not matched to a gene: 12. CDR3 length: 15 amino acids. The CDR3 nucleotides are TGTGCCAGCAGGCCTGACTCAGGGGGTGGGACTGAAGCTTTCTTT. It specifies CASRPDSGGGTEAFF.

The CDR3 DNA follows: TGTGCCAGCTCACCGGGGCAGCAGAATCAGCCCCAGCATTTT. Encoded protein: CASSPGQQNQPQHF. The J gene is TRBJ1-5, the V gene TRBV18, with D possibly matching TRBD1 (5 bases). CDR3 size: 14 residues. The germline CDR1 and CDR2 sequences are KGHSH and LQKENI. Trimming took 3 bases from V and 4 from J, leaving 10 bases between them.

The rearrangement joins TRBV13 to TRBJ2-7, with D unclear. Germline values: CDR1 PRHDT, CDR2 FYEKMQ (reference sequence). The CDR3 has 13 amino acids. V was clipped by 6 bases and J by 1 base, with 10 bases between them. As DNA, the CDR3 is TGTGCCAGCAGTCACAGCAGTTCCTACGAGCAGTACTTC. The encoded protein is CASSHSSSYEQYF.

V usage is TRBV7-8 and J usage is TRBJ1-1; 8 bases agree with TRBD1. The CDR3 covers 17 residues. CDR1 and CDR2 (germline): SGHVS, FQNEAQ. The trim removed 2 bases at V and 4 bases at J, leaving 12 bases unmatched. CDR3 DNA sequence: TGTGCCAGCAGCTTAATGGGTCAGGGGGCGATCGTCACTGAAGCTTTCTTT. It translates to CASSLMGQGAIVTEAFF.

The chain recombines TRBV19 with TRBJ2-7; TRBD2 matches at 10 bases. V shed 1 base, J shed 5 bases, and the junction held 2 bases outside the gene matches. In germline, CDR1 is LNHDA, CDR2 SQIVND (reference sequence). The CDR3 totals 14 residues. As DNA, the CDR3 is TGTGCCAGTAGTATAGTCCTAGCGGGAGACGAGCAGTACTTC. It encodes CASSIVLAGDEQYF.

This clone was seen only a few times. V gene TRBV7-3 combines with J gene TRBJ2-3; 9 nucleotides line up with TRBD1. J lost 2 bases, V lost 4 bases, and 7 bases had no gene match. CDR3 length: 16 amino acids. CDR1 SGHTA and CDR2 FQGTGA come from the germline V gene. The CDR3 coding sequence is TGTGCCAGCAGCTCCGGGACAGGGAGTCCCACAGATACGCAGTATTTT. Translating gives CASSSGTGSPTDTQYF.

The gene calls are TRBV28 and TRBJ2-1, with D possibly being TRBD2 (5 bases). There are 17 residues in the CDR3. The germline CDR1 and CDR2 sequences are MDHEN and SYDVKM. Trimming stripped 6 bases from V and 8 bases from J, with 26 bases between. This CDR3 is CASSPEVRRVGGHEQFF. DNA for the CDR3: TGTGCCAGCAGCCCCGAGGTGAGAAGGGTAGGAGGCCATGAGCAGTTCTTC.

V and J are TRBV28 and TRBJ1-2; 10 bases map to TRBD1. V lost 8 bases to trimming and J lost 4 bases; unmatched junction nucleotides: 7. CDR3 length: 14 amino acids. CDR1 MDHEN and CDR2 SYDVKM come from the germline V gene. CDR3 nucleotide sequence: TGTGCCAGCGCCGGGACAGGGGTGAGCTATGGCTACACCTTC. As protein: CASAGTGVSYGYTF.

The chain couples TRBV19 to TRBJ1-1, with D hard to call. Trimming removed 7 bases from V and 0 bases from J, with 9 bases in between. The CDR3 length is 13 residues. Germline values: CDR1 LNHDA, CDR2 SQIVND (reference sequence). CDR3 region: CASKRNMNTEAFF. DNA of the CDR3: TGTGCCAGTAAGCGGAACATGAACACTGAAGCTTTCTTT.

V usage is TRBV7-2 and J usage is TRBJ2-2; a possible D gene is TRBD1 (6 bases). Germline CDR1 reads SGHTA; CDR2 reads FQGNSA. Deletions cut 2 bases from V and 4 bases from J, with 11 bases between. CDR3 size: 15 residues. CDR3 amino acids: CASSLIPRGTGELFF. Here the CDR3 DNA reads TGTGCCAGCAGCTTAATCCCCAGGGGCACCGGGGAGCTGTTTTTT.

The chain carries TRBV24-1 and TRBJ2-1; TRBD1 matches 8 bases. The CDR3 spans 15 residues. Trimming at V came to 1 base and at J to 5 bases, leaving 3 bases not matched to a gene. Germline CDR1 is KGHDR and CDR2 is SFDVKD. The CDR3 here is CATSDLQGVNNEQFF. The DNA for the CDR3 is TGTGCCACCAGTGATTTACAGGGGGTCAACAATGAGCAGTTCTTC.

The chain combines TRBV25-1 with TRBJ1-4; 8 bases agree with TRBD1. V was pared by 4 bases and J by 8 bases, with 9 bases of the junction left unmatched. The germline CDR1 and CDR2 sequences are MGHDK and SYGVNS. The CDR3 is 15 residues long. CDR3 nucleotide sequence: TGTGCCAGCAGTGCCTCAGGGGGCGGGGGAGAAAAACTGTTTTTT. This sequence encodes CASSASGGGGEKLFF.

V and J are TRBV5-1 and TRBJ2-1; no reliable D call. Germline CDR1 is SGHRS and CDR2 is YFSETQ. Trimming pared 1 base from V and 10 bases from J, leaving 9 bases between. The CDR3 is made up of 12 amino acids. This CDR3 is CASSLIPGEQFF. In DNA form, the CDR3 reads TGCGCCAGCAGCTTGATTCCCGGGGAGCAGTTCTTC.

As concerns this clone: Other DNA sequences in this specimen translate into the identical CDR3. This chain joins TRBV6-5 and TRBJ1-4; 7 bases are a match to TRBD1. In germline, CDR1 is MNHEY, CDR2 SVGAGI. With 0 bases clipped from V and 6 bases from J, the junction kept 4 bases outside the gene matches. The CDR3 is 15 amino acids. The CDR3 DNA sequence: TGTGCCAGCAGTTACTCCGGGACAGTTGATGAAAAACTGTTTTTT. This translates into CASSYSGTVDEKLFF.

The chain carries TRBV12-3 or TRBV12-4 and TRBJ1-5, with D possibly TRBD1 on 6 matching bases. CDR3 length: 13 amino acids. Trimming left V 5 bases short and J 6 bases short, with 11 bases between. The DNA of the CDR3 is TGTGCCAGCAGTGGGGGGGCGGGTCAGCCCCAGCATTTT. It encodes CASSGGAGQPQHF.

The chain carries TRBV7-8 and TRBJ2-6; 11 nucleotides align to TRBD2. Trimming at V came to 1 base and at J to 2 bases, leaving 13 bases not matched to a gene. CDR1 and CDR2 from the germline V gene are SGHVS and FQNEAQ. CDR3 length: 21 residues. DNA for the CDR3: TGTGCCAGCAGCTTAGGAAAGCCGGAGCTAGCGGGAGGAGCTGGGGCCAACGTCCTGACTTTC. Residues: CASSLGKPELAGGAGANVLTF.

The chain is built from TRBV10-3 and TRBJ2-2, with 10 bases lining up with TRBD2. J lost 7 bases, V lost 3 bases, and 2 bases had no gene match. The CDR3 spans 14 residues. Per germline, CDR1 ENHRY and CDR2 SYGVKD. CDR3 amino acids: CAISDLAGDGELFF. The CDR3 DNA sequence: TGTGCCATCAGTGACCTAGCGGGAGACGGGGAGCTGTTTTTT.

This rearrangement joins TRBV27 to TRBJ2-5; 7 bases line up with TRBD2. The V segment lost 0 bases and the J segment 5 bases; nucleotides outside the gene matches: 3. From germline, CDR1 is MNHEY and CDR2 SMNVEV (reference sequence). This CDR3 is built from 14 residues. CDR3 DNA: TGTGCCAGCAGTTTATCAGCGGGGTGGGAGACCCAGTACTTC. It specifies CASSLSAGWETQYF.

The rearrangement links TRBV7-9 to TRBJ2-7; 13 nucleotides match TRBD2. CDR1 is SEHNR and CDR2 is FQNEAQ in the germline V gene (reference sequence). The CDR3 spans 16 residues. Trimming removed 1 base from V and 3 bases from J; junction bases left unmatched: 3. CDR3 sequence: CASSLGTSGSFYEQYF. The DNA of the CDR3 is TGTGCCAGCAGCTTAGGGACTAGCGGGAGTTTCTACGAGCAGTACTTC.